The 30 T cell receptor beta chains below were found in one sample sequenced in a study of cytomegalovirus exposure and HLA in healthy donors. PCR primers comprised 60 Vbeta and 13 Jbeta primers. Assay used: immunoSEQ multiplex PCR; TCRdb lists only in-frame clones, some missing. The sample holds roughly 110,000 clones; about 79% are singletons and the top ten take 2% to 3%. Sequencing was performed on PBMCs. The receptors were sampled from a woman between 18 and 29 years old in good health and CMV-seronegative.

The chain is built from TRBV7-8 and TRBJ2-7; TRBD2 agrees at 10 bases. The trim removed 7 bases at V and 6 bases at J, leaving 9 bases unmatched. Germline values: CDR1 SGHVS, CDR2 FQNEAQ. The CDR3 extends over 14 amino acids. CDR3 bases: TGTGCCAGCACCAGGGGGACTAGCGAACGCGAGCAGTACTTC. Translated: CASTRGTSEREQYF.

The V call is TRBV6-5, the J call TRBJ2-5; D call uncertain. Trimming took 7 bases from V and 7 from J, leaving 16 bases between them. Per germline, CDR1 MNHEY and CDR2 SVGAGI. The CDR3 runs to 13 residues. CDR3 DNA: TGTGCCAGCATTTCCGGGTTCTCGGGGACCCAGTACTTC. This sequence encodes CASISGFSGTQYF.

The rearrangement uses TRBV7-6 and TRBJ2-5; perhaps TRBD1 as D (6 bases). Germline CDR1 reads SGHVS; CDR2 reads FNYEAQ. The CDR3 contains 14 residues. Trimming removed 2 bases from V and 5 bases from J, with 12 bases in between. In nucleotides, the CDR3 is TGTGCCAGCAGCTTAAGGGCAGGGGAGGAGACCCAGTACTTC. This sequence encodes CASSLRAGEETQYF.

The chain links TRBV29-1 to TRBJ1-2; D is unclear. There are 13 residues in the CDR3. Germline V gives CDR1 SQVTM, CDR2 ANQGSEA. V was trimmed by 1 base and J by 4 bases, leaving 10 bases between them. This CDR3 is CSVEVGFGYGYTF. For the CDR3, the DNA is TGCAGCGTTGAAGTCGGTTTTGGCTATGGCTACACCTTC.

The rearrangement uses TRBV4-1 and TRBJ1-1; no clear D. The V end was cut by 4 bases, the J end by 3 bases, with 9 bases between. The CDR3 has 13 residues. Germline loops: CDR1 MGHRA, CDR2 YSYEKL. For the CDR3, the DNA is TGCGCCAGCAGCCTAGGGAGGGACACTGAAGCTTTCTTT. This gives the protein CASSLGRDTEAFF.

The CDR3 DNA reads as TGTGCCACCAGCAGGCCCCCGGAGAACTATGGCTACACCTTC. It is translated as CATSRPPENYGYTF. The chain uses TRBV15 and TRBJ1-2, with D unresolved. V dropped 3 bases and J dropped 2 bases, with 10 bases sitting between them. Germline CDR1 LNHNV, CDR2 YYDKDF (reference sequence). The CDR3 consists of 14 residues.

The chain employs TRBV29-1 and TRBJ2-1; tentatively, D is TRBD1 (5 bases). Germline assignment: CDR1 SQVTM and CDR2 ANQGSEA. Trimming pared 7 bases from V and 3 bases from J, leaving 13 bases between. This CDR3 has 13 residues. DNA of the CDR3: TGCAGCGCCTTGACAGCTCGCTACAATGAGCAGTTCTTC. Protein product: CSALTARYNEQFF.

V and J are TRBV7-2 and TRBJ2-3; D not resolved. The CDR3 totals 14 residues. Deletions cut 4 bases from V and 1 base from J, with 9 bases between. Looked up from germline, CDR1 is SGHTA and CDR2 is FQGNSA. CDR3 nucleotides: TGTGCCAGCAGCTGGGCCCGACGCACAGATACGCAGTATTTT. It specifies CASSWARRTDTQYF. The full variable domain, in which reference TRBV7-2 and TRBJ2-3 provide the parts outside the CDR3, is GAGVSQSPSNKVTEKGKDVELRCDPISGHTALYWYRQSLGQGLEFLIYFQGNSAPDKSGLPSDRFSAERTGGSVSTLTIQRTQQEDSAVYLCASSWARRTDTQYFGPGTRLTVL.

The chain employs TRBV10-3 and TRBJ2-7; D may match TRBD1 or TRBD2 (5 bases each). Per germline, CDR1 ENHRY and CDR2 SYGVKD. The CDR3 runs 11 residues. The ends were cut back, 2 bases at V and 6 bases at J, with 5 bases in the middle. In DNA form, the CDR3 reads TGTGCCATCAGTGAGGGGGGCGAGCAGTACGTC. Its translation is CAISEGGEQYV.

The V gene is TRBV5-1, the J gene TRBJ2-2; a weak D match, TRBD2 (6 bases). This CDR3 is built from 15 residues. CDR1 and CDR2 (germline): SGHRS, YFSETQ. Trimming stripped 0 bases from V and 8 bases from J, with 14 bases between. The CDR3 protein is CASSLGGAREGELFF. The DNA of the CDR3 is TGCGCCAGCAGCTTGGGCGGGGCCCGGGAAGGGGAGCTGTTTTTT.

The CDR3 here is CASSPGQGDGYTF. CDR3 sequence (DNA): TGTGCCAGCTCGCCTGGACAGGGCGATGGCTACACCTTC. V gene TRBV18 combines with J gene TRBJ1-2, with 8 bases that match TRBD1. This CDR3 comprises 13 residues. V lost 6 bases to trimming and J lost 6 bases; unmatched junction nucleotides: 6. Germline CDR1 is KGHSH and CDR2 is LQKENI.

This clone has just one count. V and J are TRBV6-1 and TRBJ1-1, with a tentative D call TRBD1 (5 bases). Trimming removed 6 bases from V and 5 bases from J, with 13 bases in between. The germline V gene has CDR1 MNHNS and CDR2 SASEGT. This CDR3 comprises 13 residues. CDR3 nucleotide sequence: TGTGCCAGCAGCCGGACAAGTGAGACTGAAGCTTTCTTT. It specifies CASSRTSETEAFF.

The chain joins TRBV7-9 to TRBJ1-3; D is unresolved. The V gene's germline CDR1 is SEHNR and CDR2 FQNEAQ (reference sequence). The CDR3 totals 14 residues. V lost 1 base to trimming and J lost 1 base, with 5 bases between them. The CDR3 DNA follows: TGTGCCAGCAGCTTAGGAGTATCTGGAAACACCATATATTTT. Translation gives CASSLGVSGNTIYF.

V usage is TRBV11-1 and J usage is TRBJ2-5, with 10 positions matching TRBD2. J lost 0 bases, V lost 3 bases, and 1 base had no gene match. Germline CDR1 is SGHAT and CDR2 is FQDESV (reference sequence). The CDR3 is 15 residues long. The CDR3 nucleotides are TGTGCCAGCAGCTTGACTAGCGGGTACCAAGAGACCCAGTACTTC. Encoded protein: CASSLTSGYQETQYF.

This chain links TRBV6-4 with TRBJ2-1; 9 bases map to TRBD2. Trimming at V came to 2 bases and at J to 0 bases, leaving 8 bases not matched to a gene. Per the germline V gene, CDR1 is MRHNA and CDR2 is SNTAGT. The CDR3 is made up of 18 amino acids. Here the CDR3 reads CASSDRHYSGSSYNEQFF. CDR3 nucleotides: TGTGCCAGCAGTGACCGTCATTATAGCGGGAGCTCCTACAATGAGCAGTTCTTC.

The chain recombines TRBV28 with TRBJ2-2; TRBD2 is a possible D gene (5 bases). The germline gives CDR1 MDHEN, CDR2 SYDVKM. The CDR3 is 13 amino acids. V was cut by 3 bases and J by 8 bases, with 10 bases left in between. CDR3 sequence reads: CASSFSGSGELFF. The CDR3, as DNA: TGTGCCAGCAGTTTTTCGGGATCTGGGGAGCTGTTTTTT.

As concerns this clone: Germline and junction disagree at one end, which may indicate a read error. The chain links TRBV28 to TRBJ2-5; unclear D gene. The CDR3 loop spans 14 amino acids. The germline gives CDR1 MDHEN, CDR2 SYDVKM. The CDR3, as DNA: TGTGCCAGCAGTCCCGGGTCGTACCAAGAAACCCAGTACTTC. Its protein is CASSPGSYQETQYF.

The chain employs TRBV7-9 and TRBJ2-5; 8 bases align to TRBD2. Germline CDR1 SEHNR, CDR2 FQNEAQ (reference sequence). Unmatched junction bases numbered 3, after V lost 5 bases and J lost 4 bases. This CDR3 has 13 amino acids. The CDR3 sequence is CASSPGGIETQYF. The DNA of the CDR3 is TGTGCCAGCAGCCCGGGGGGGATAGAGACCCAGTACTTC.

The chain employs TRBV27 and TRBJ1-1; perhaps TRBD1 as D (6 bases). The germline V gene encodes CDR1 MNHEY and CDR2 SMNVEV (reference sequence). This CDR3 has 13 amino acids. V lost 6 bases, J lost 7 bases, and 15 bases lay in between. For the CDR3, the DNA is TGTGCCAGCAGACTGACAGGAGAGGTTGAAGCTTTCTTT. Translating it yields CASRLTGEVEAFF.

This chain uses TRBV18 with TRBJ1-4; D not resolved. V lost 4 bases to trimming and J lost 0 bases, with 3 bases between them. Germline V gene lookup returns CDR1 KGHSH and CDR2 LQKENI. The CDR3 has 13 residues. The CDR3 bases are TGTGCCAGCTCACTCACAACTAATGAAAAACTGTTTTTT. This codes for CASSLTTNEKLFF.

This clone has more than one count but fewer than ten. The CDR3 bases are TGTGCCAGCAGTACACAGGGGAACCTCATGAACACTGAAGCTTTCTTT. Translated: CASSTQGNLMNTEAFF. This chain uses TRBV27 with TRBJ1-1, with 7 bases aligning to TRBD1. V was clipped by 5 bases and J by 0 bases; unmatched bases: 9. Germline CDR1 is MNHEY and CDR2 is SMNVEV (reference sequence). The CDR3 sequence is 16 residues long.

Only a few counts were recorded for this clone. The rearrangement uses TRBV10-3 and TRBJ1-2, with D unresolved. Trimming took off 2 bases at V and 8 bases at J, with 15 bases between the two ends. Germline assignment: CDR1 ENHRY and CDR2 SYGVKD. The CDR3 totals 14 residues. The CDR3 region is CAISEPDFGWGYTF. CDR3 nucleotide sequence: TGTGCCATCAGTGAGCCGGACTTCGGGTGGGGCTACACCTTC.

Comments on this clone: This same CDR3 is encoded by further DNA sequences in the sample. This rearrangement joins TRBV18 to TRBJ1-1; the D gene is possibly TRBD1 (5 bases). Germline V CDR1 and CDR2: KGHSH, LQKENI. V was cut by 6 bases and J by 0 bases, with 8 bases left in between. The CDR3 spans 13 residues. CDR3 nucleotides: TGTGCCAGCTCCCCGACAGTGAACACTGAAGCTTTCTTT. The encoded protein is CASSPTVNTEAFF.

The CDR3 sequence: CASSFLLVNSGANVLTF. The CDR3 bases are TGTGCCAGCAGTTTTCTTCTAGTGAACTCTGGGGCCAACGTCCTGACTTTC. This sequence joins TRBV28 and TRBJ2-6; D remains unclear. Trimming cost V 3 bases and J 0 bases, with 12 bases left between them. CDR1 is MDHEN, CDR2 SYDVKM, per germline. The CDR3 runs 17 residues.

The rearrangement uses TRBV19 and TRBJ1-2, with D unresolved. V dropped 5 bases and J dropped 2 bases, with 15 bases sitting between them. This CDR3 is 15 amino acids long. Germline V gene sequence: CDR1 LNHDA, CDR2 SQIVND (reference sequence). This CDR3 is CASSVGARQNYGYTF. The CDR3 DNA sequence: TGTGCCAGTAGTGTAGGAGCGAGGCAGAACTATGGCTACACCTTC.

J is TRBJ2-3 and V is TRBV11-3; D unresolved. Trimming cost V 1 base and J 4 bases, with 12 bases left between them. CDR3 length: 15 residues. Germline loops: CDR1 SGHNT, CDR2 YENEEA. The CDR3 DNA reads TGTGCCAGCAGCTTAGCACTGGCGGTGGCAGATACGCAGTATTTT. Encoded protein: CASSLALAVADTQYF.

The rearrangement joins TRBV27 to TRBJ2-7; 14 nucleotides agree with TRBD2. The CDR3 runs to 18 residues. CDR1 MNHEY and CDR2 SMNVEV come from the germline V gene (reference sequence). V was clipped by 5 bases and J by 2 bases; unmatched bases: 11. The CDR3 region has the DNA TGTGCCAGCAGTCCAACCCCCGGACTAGCGGGAGGTCCCTACGAGCAGTACTTC. Residues: CASSPTPGLAGGPYEQYF.

The chain employs TRBV19 and TRBJ1-5, with D perhaps TRBD1 (5 bases). Germline V gene lookup returns CDR1 LNHDA and CDR2 SQIVND (reference sequence). The CDR3 has 13 amino acids. Trimming left V 5 bases short and J 5 bases short, with 10 bases between. CDR3 DNA sequence: TGTGCCAGTAGTGCGGACAACCATCAGCCCCAGCATTTT. It yields the protein CASSADNHQPQHF.

This chain links TRBV5-5 with TRBJ1-4; D not certain. The germline V gene encodes CDR1 SGHKS and CDR2 YYEKEE (reference sequence). This CDR3 is built from 13 residues. Trimming removed 1 base at V and 8 bases at J, with 9 bases between. The CDR3 DNA reads TGTGCCAGCAGCTTGCAACCGCAGGAAAAACTGTTTTTT. This sequence encodes CASSLQPQEKLFF.

The chain links TRBV14 to TRBJ1-1; D unclear. Germline V gives CDR1 SGHDN, CDR2 FVKESK. This CDR3 region has 12 residues. V lost 4 bases, J lost 8 bases, and 11 bases lay in between. The CDR3 reads CASSPGRREAFF. The CDR3 DNA reads TGTGCCAGCAGCCCAGGACGGAGGGAAGCTTTCTTT.